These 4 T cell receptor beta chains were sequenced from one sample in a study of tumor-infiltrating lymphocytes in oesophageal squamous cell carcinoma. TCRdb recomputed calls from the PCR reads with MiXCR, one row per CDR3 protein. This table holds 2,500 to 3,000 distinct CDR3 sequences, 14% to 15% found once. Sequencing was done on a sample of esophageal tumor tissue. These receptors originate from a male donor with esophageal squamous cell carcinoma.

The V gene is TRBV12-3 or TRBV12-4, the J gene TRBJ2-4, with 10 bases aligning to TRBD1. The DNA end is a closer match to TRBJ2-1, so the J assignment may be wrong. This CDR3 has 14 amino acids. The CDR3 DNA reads TGTGCCAGCGGTGCCCTGGGGACAGGGGAGACCCAGTTCTTC. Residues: CASGALGTGETQFF.

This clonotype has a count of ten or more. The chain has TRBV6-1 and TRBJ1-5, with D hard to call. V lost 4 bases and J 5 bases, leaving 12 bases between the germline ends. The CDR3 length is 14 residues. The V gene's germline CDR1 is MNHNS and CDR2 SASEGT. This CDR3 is CASSGRSSYQPQHF. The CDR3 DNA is TGTGCCAGCAGTGGACGAAGCTCTTATCAGCCCCAGCATTTT.

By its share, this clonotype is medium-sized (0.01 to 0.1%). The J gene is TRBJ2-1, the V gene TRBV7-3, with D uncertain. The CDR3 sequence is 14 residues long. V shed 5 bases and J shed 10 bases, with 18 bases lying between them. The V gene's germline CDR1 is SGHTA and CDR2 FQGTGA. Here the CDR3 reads CASSANPFTGEQFF. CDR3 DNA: TGTGCCAGCAGCGCCAACCCCTTCACCGGGGAGCAGTTCTTC.

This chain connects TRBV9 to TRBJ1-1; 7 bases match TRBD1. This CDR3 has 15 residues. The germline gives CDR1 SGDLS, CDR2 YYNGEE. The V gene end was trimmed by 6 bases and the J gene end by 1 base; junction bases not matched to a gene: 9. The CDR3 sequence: CASNPGGHGNTEAFF. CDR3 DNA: TGTGCCAGCAACCCAGGGGGTCATGGGAACACTGAAGCTTTCTTT.